Sequencing of this T cell receptor (beta chain) was carried out in a study of OX40 agonist ivuxolimab in advanced cancers. As for the study in general: The study reported partial responses in three patients: one hepatocellular carcinoma, two cutaneous melanoma. Findings and limits, study-wide: At 0.1 to 3.0 mg/kg and by week 6, CD4+ and CD8+ T cells in the blood had expanded clonally.

With V trimmed by 7 bases and J by 2 bases, 12 bases remained unmatched. The CDR3 extends over 16 amino acids. The germline CDR1 and CDR2 sequences are SGHRS and YFSETQ. Details on this clone: Its antigen is currently unknown.

TCRdb keeps only in-frame clones here, not all; method: immunoSEQ multiplex PCR. The table has 63,000 or so clones, roughly 80% seen once. The origin of this receptor is an adult with an advanced solid tumor such as melanoma, head and neck, liver or kidney cancer. J is TRBJ2-7 and V is TRBV5-1; TRBD1 agrees at 10 bases. This material consisted of CD4+ or CD8+ T cells sorted from blood, taken in a trial of the OX40 agonist ivuxolimab. The CDR3 DNA reads TGCGCCAGCCGACAGGGGGCTCTAGGGTACGCCTACGAGCAGTACTTC. Its translation: CASRQGALGYAYEQYF.